This T cell receptor (beta chain) was captured in a study of blood T cell repertoires in COVID-19. Seattle participants joined during active infection and were tracked over time. Per the authors' pipeline: Estimation of nucleated cell counts relied on the amplification of reference gene primers. TCRdb's table, derived via immunoSEQ multiplex PCR, lists solely in-frame clones and lacks some. The V and J calls and clone size were taken over from that table, and D and trimming were inferred from the DNA. The sample comprises roughly 160,000 clones, 85% of which are singletons, and 5% to 6% rests with the top ten. What was sequenced was peripheral blood. The receptor's source is a woman aged 50 to 60 with COVID-19, enrolled during active disease.

The CDR3 DNA is TGTGCCAGCAGCCTCGACAGCCAGGGCAATCAGCCCCAGCATTTT. Its translation: CASSLDSQGNQPQHF. V and J are TRBV2 and TRBJ1-5, with a possible D match to TRBD1 (5 bases). CDR1 and CDR2 from the germline V gene are SNHLY and FYNNEI. V lost 6 bases, J lost 2 bases, and 14 bases lay in between. CDR3 length equals 15 residues. The variable domain in full, with the rest retrieved from reference TRBV2 and TRBJ1-5, is EPEVTQTPSHQVTQMGQEVILRCVPISNHLYFYWYRQILGQKVEFLVSFYNNEISEKSEIFDDQFSVERPDGSNFTLKIRSTKLEDSAMYFCASSLDSQGNQPQHFGDGTRLSIL.